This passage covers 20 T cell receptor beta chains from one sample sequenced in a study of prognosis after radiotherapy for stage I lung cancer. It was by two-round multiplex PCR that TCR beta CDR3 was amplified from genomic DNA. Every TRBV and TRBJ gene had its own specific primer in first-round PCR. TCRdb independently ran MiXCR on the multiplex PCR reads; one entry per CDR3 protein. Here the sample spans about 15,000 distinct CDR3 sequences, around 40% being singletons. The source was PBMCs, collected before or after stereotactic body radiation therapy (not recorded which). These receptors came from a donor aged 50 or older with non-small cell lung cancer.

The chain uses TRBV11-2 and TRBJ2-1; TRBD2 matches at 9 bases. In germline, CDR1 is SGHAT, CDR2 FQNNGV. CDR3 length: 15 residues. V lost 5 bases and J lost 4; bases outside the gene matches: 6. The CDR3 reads CASSQTSGIYNEQFF. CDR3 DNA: TGTGCCAGCAGCCAGACTAGCGGTATATACAATGAGCAGTTCTTC.

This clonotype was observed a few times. CDR3 bases: TGTGCCAGCAGCTTAGAGCAGTTCACTGAAGCTTTCTTT. Amino acids: CASSLEQFTEAFF. J is TRBJ1-1 and V is TRBV7-2; D gene unclear. CDR1 is SGHTA, CDR2 FQGNSA, per germline. This CDR3 contains 13 residues. V lost 1 base to trimming and J lost 4 bases, with 7 bases between them.

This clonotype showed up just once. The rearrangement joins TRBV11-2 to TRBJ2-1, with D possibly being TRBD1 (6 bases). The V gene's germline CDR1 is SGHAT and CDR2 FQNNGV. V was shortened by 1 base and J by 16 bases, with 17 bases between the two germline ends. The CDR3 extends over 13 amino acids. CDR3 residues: CASSLGGHSDHFF. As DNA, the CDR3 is TGTGCCAGCAGCTTAGGGGGACACTCTGATCATTTCTTC.

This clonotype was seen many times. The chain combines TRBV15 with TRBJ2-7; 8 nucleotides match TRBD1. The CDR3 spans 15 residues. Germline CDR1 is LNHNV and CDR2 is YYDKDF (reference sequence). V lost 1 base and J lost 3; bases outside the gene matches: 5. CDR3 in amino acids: CATSRARGPVYEQYF. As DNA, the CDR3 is TGTGCCACCAGCAGAGCCAGGGGGCCGGTCTACGAGCAGTACTTC.

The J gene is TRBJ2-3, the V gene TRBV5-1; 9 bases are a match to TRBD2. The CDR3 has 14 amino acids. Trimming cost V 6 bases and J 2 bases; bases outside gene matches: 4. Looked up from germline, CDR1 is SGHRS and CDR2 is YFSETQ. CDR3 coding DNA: TGCGCCAGCAAATTAGCGGGAGTCACAGATACGCAGTATTTT. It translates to CASKLAGVTDTQYF.

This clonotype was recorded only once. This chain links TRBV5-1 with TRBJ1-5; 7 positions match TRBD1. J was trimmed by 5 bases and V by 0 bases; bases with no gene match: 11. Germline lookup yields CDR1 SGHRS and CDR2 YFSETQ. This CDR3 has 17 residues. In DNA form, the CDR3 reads TGCGCCAGCAGCTTGGGGCCGTTCCGGGACAGTGATCAGCCCCAGCATTTT. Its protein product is CASSLGPFRDSDQPQHF.

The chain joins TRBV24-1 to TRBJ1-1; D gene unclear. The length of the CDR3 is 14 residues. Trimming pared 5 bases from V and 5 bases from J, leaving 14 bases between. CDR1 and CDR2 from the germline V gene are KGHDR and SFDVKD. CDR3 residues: CATSGSSYPTEAFF. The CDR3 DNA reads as TGTGCCACCAGTGGAAGCAGCTACCCAACTGAAGCTTTCTTT.

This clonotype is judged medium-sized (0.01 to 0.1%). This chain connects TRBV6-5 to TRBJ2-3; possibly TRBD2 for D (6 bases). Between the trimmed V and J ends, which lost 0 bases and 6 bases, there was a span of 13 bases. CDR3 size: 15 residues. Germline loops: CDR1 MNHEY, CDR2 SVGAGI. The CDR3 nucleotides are TGTGCCAGCAGTTACTCGTCGGGGGTTTTGGATACGCAGTATTTT. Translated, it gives CASSYSSGVLDTQYF.

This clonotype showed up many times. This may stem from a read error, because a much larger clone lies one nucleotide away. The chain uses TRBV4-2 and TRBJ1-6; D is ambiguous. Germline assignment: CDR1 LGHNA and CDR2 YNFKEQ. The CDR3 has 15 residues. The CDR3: CASSQACTANSPPHF. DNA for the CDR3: TGTGCCAGCAGCCAAGCGTGTACAGCCAATTCACCCCCCCACTTT.

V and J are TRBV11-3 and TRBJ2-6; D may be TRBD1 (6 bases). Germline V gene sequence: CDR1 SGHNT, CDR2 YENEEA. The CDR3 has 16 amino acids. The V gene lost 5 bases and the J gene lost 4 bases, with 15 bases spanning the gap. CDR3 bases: TGTGCCAGCAGCCCCTCAGGGGCCCCCGGGGCCAACGTCCTGACTTTC. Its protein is CASSPSGAPGANVLTF.

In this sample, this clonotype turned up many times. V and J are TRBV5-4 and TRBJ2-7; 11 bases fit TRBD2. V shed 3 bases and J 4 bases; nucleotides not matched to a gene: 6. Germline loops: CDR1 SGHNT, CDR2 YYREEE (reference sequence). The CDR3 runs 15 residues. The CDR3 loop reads CASSSLGLAEYEQYF. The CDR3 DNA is TGTGCCAGCAGCTCCCTGGGACTAGCGGAATACGAGCAGTACTTC. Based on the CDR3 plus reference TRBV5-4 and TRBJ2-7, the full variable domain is ETGVTQSPTHLIKTRGQQVTLRCSSQSGHNTVSWYQQALGQGPQFIFQYYREEENGRGNFPPRFSGLQFPNYSSELNVNALELDDSALYLCASSSLGLAEYEQYFGPGTRLTVT.

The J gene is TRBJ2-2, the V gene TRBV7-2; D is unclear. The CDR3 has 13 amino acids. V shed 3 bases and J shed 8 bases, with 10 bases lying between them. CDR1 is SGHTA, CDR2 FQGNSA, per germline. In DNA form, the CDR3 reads TGTGCCAGCAGCTTGACGGTTCAGGGGGAGCTGTTTTTT. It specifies CASSLTVQGELFF.

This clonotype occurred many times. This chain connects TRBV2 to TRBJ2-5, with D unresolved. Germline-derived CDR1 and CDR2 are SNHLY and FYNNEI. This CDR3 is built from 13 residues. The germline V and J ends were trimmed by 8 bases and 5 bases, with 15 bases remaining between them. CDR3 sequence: CASAYTTGETQYF. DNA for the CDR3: TGTGCCAGCGCTTACACAACTGGGGAGACCCAGTACTTC.

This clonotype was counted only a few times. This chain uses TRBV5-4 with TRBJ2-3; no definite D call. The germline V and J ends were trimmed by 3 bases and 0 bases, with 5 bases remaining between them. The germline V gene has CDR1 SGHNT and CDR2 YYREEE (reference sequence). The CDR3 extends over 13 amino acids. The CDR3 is CASSSASTDTQYF. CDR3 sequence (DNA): TGTGCCAGCAGCTCGGCAAGCACAGATACGCAGTATTTT.

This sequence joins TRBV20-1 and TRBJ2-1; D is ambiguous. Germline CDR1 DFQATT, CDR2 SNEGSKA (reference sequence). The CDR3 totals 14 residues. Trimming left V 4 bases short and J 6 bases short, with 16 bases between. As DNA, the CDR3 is TGCAGTGCTAAATTCCGGGCCTTTCTCAATGAGCAGTTCTTC. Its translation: CSAKFRAFLNEQFF.

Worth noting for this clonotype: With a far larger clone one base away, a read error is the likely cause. The CDR3 nucleotides are TGTGCCAGTCTCTACAGTCTGAACACTGAAGCTTTCTTT. As protein: CASLYSLNTEAFF. This chain connects TRBV6-4 to TRBJ1-1; no clear D gene. Germline CDR1 is MRHNA and CDR2 is SNTAGT. The CDR3 loop spans 13 amino acids. V was pared by 9 bases and J by 0 bases, with 11 bases between.

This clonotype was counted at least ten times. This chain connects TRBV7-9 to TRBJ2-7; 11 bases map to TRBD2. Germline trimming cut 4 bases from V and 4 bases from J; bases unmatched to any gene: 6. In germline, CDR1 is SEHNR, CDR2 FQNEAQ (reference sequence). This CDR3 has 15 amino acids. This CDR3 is CASSSTASGGYEQYF. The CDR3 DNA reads TGTGCCAGCAGCTCGACCGCTAGCGGGGGGTACGAGCAGTACTTC.

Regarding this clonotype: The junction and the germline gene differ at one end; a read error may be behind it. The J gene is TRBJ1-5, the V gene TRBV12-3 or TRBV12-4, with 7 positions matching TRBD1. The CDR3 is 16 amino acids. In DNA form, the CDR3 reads TGTGCCAGCATTTTAGAAAACCGGGACAGAAATCAGCCCCAGCATTTT. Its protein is CASILENRDRNQPQHF.

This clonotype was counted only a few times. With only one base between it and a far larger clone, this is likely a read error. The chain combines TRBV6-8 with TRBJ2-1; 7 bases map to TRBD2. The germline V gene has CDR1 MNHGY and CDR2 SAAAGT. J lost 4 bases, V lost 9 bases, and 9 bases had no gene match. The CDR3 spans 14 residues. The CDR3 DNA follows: TGTGCCAGAAACCTGCGGGAGCGGTACAATGAGCAGTTCTTC. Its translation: CARNLRERYNEQFF.

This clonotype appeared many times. The chain's CDR3 is CASGAREDEKLFF. The CDR3 region has the DNA TGTGCCAGCGGAGCCAGAGAGGATGAAAAACTGTTTTTT. The rearrangement links TRBV27 to TRBJ1-4; D remains unclear. The CDR3 loop spans 13 amino acids. Trimming stripped 8 bases from V and 6 bases from J, with 13 bases between. CDR1 and CDR2 from the germline V gene are MNHEY and SMNVEV (reference sequence).